This T cell receptor (beta chain) emerged from a study of blood T cell repertoires in COVID-19. As for the study in general: The United States, Italy and Spain supplied acute and convalescent COVID-19 samples.

The CDR3 covers 14 residues. Germline lookup yields CDR1 GTSNPN and CDR2 SVGIG (reference sequence). The germline V and J ends were trimmed by 2 bases and 4 bases, with 14 bases remaining between them. Study processing details: Quantification of nucleated cells was approximated via reference gene primer amplification. Sequencing used immunoSEQ multiplex PCR; TCRdb keeps in-frame clones, though not all of them. V, J and clone size derive from that table, while D and trimming were established from the DNA sequence. The sample has about 12,000 clones; 73% are singletons. Sequenced input: peripheral blood. The chain joins TRBV30 to TRBJ1-2, with D hard to call. The TCR sequence derives from a human donor in a cohort sampled during active COVID-19. CDR3 loop: CAWSSMYAPYGYTF. The CDR3 region has the DNA TGTGCCTGGAGTTCCATGTATGCGCCCTATGGCTACACCTTC.